This paragraph covers one T cell receptor beta chain sequence. Its antigen is unidentified. The data were taken from a study of T-cell memory formation after mild COVID-19. In the study overall: TCR clusters showed largely donor specificity. General study points: There was no confirmation that second-wave clones peaking on day 37 were SARS-CoV-2 specific. CD4+ contracting clones lay mainly in CM and EM, CD8+ ones in EMRA. The finding that pre-infection memory included some responding clones suggested that cross-reactive memory joined.

Germline V gives CDR1 SQVTM, CDR2 ANQGSEA. The V and J ends lost 7 bases and 3 bases respectively, with 11 bases between them. The CDR3 is made up of 12 amino acids. One entry per CDR3 protein, called by TCRdb with MiXCR from the 5' RACE reads. The table records 550,000 to 700,000 distinct CDR3 sequences, approximately 15% of them present only once. The chain links TRBV29-1 to TRBJ2-3; D uncertain. The sequencing sample was made of PBMCs or a T cell subset sorted from them (not recorded which). The receptor was derived from an adult woman who had mild COVID-19 (a few samples of this study predate the infection). Cell type and time point are not known. CDR3 nucleotides: TGCAGCGCCCCTAGTTTGACAGATACGCAGTATTTT. Its protein product is CSAPSLTDTQYF.